The 17 T cell receptor beta chains presented below share a single source sample, sequenced in a study of CD8 T cells in ankylosing spondylitis (dated by TCRdb to the late 2010s). The paper as a whole reports these results and caveats: Blood from ankylosing spondylitis patients appeared to be characterized by a TCR beta motif composed of under 10 highly homologous amino acid variants.

What these receptors recognize is not known. Library preparation employed 5' RACE. The instrument given in TCRdb is Illumina HiSeq 2500. The raw public reads went through TCRdb reprocessing: fastp at Q25, MiXCR clone calling, in-frame beta chains kept. Rows with one shared CDR3 protein collapse into an entry with the most common genes and DNA. This sample gives just under 550,000 distinct CDR3 sequences in total; roughly 13% of them show up just once. Of the sample, approximately 6.3% falls within the top ten clones. The sample taken for sequencing was blood, either unsorted or a sorted T cell fraction (not recorded which). The receptors originated from a male donor with ankylosing spondylitis.

This clonotype was recorded at least ten times. The chain joins TRBV5-5 to TRBJ1-1, with 10 bases matching TRBD1. The CDR3 runs to 13 residues. Germline V gene sequence: CDR1 SGHKS, CDR2 YYEKEE (reference sequence). J lost 4 bases, V lost 3 bases, and 0 bases had no gene match. The chain's CDR3 is CASSWTGGTEAFF. In DNA form, the CDR3 reads TGTGCCAGCAGCTGGACAGGGGGCACTGAAGCTTTCTTT.

V usage is TRBV20-1 and J usage is TRBJ1-6; 8 bases are shared with TRBD1. The germline V gene encodes CDR1 DFQATT and CDR2 SNEGSKA (reference sequence). The CDR3 length is 16 residues. The ends lost 5 bases at V and 3 bases at J; junction bases unmatched: 9. CDR3 protein: CSAERQGIHYNSPLHF. CDR3 DNA: TGCAGTGCTGAAAGACAGGGGATTCACTATAATTCACCCCTCCACTTT.

This clonotype was detected only a few times. For the CDR3, the DNA is TGCAGTGCTAGAGGTGGGGCGGGGAGCACAGATACGCAGTATTTT. Translating it yields CSARGGAGSTDTQYF. The chain recombines TRBV20-1 with TRBJ2-3; D perhaps matches TRBD2 (6 bases). V gave up 1 base and J gave up 0 bases, with 11 bases separating them. The V gene's germline CDR1 is DFQATT and CDR2 SNEGSKA (reference sequence). This CDR3 contains 15 residues.

This chain joins TRBV5-1 and TRBJ1-1; 7 nucleotides match TRBD1. This CDR3 contains 16 residues. V dropped 0 bases and J dropped 2; count of bases not matched to a gene: 7. The germline CDR1 and CDR2 sequences are SGHRS and YFSETQ. CDR3 bases: TGCGCCAGCAGCTTGGAAGGGGGCGCATCAAACACTGAAGCTTTCTTT. The encoded protein is CASSLEGGASNTEAFF.

This chain uses TRBV11-2 with TRBJ2-2; 9 nucleotides match TRBD2. With 4 bases clipped from V and 5 bases from J, the junction kept 17 bases outside the gene matches. The CDR3 sequence is 19 residues long. The germline gives CDR1 SGHAT, CDR2 FQNNGV. CDR3 region: CASSSILRGLLAGTGELFF. The CDR3 DNA sequence: TGTGCCAGCAGCTCAATCCTACGGGGTTTGCTAGCGGGGACCGGGGAGCTGTTTTTT. Supplemented by reference TRBV11-2 and TRBJ2-2, the full variable domain reads EAGVAQSPRYKIIEKRQSVAFWCNPISGHATLYWYQQILGQGPKLLIQFQNNGVVDDSQLPKDRFSAERLKGVDSTLKIQPAKLEDSAVYLCASSSILRGLLAGTGELFFGEGSRLTVL.

This clonotype was detected many times. The V gene is TRBV5-1, the J gene TRBJ2-3; no definite D call. This CDR3 has 12 amino acids. Germline V gene sequence: CDR1 SGHRS, CDR2 YFSETQ. The V gene lost 3 bases and the J gene lost 2 bases, with 4 bases spanning the gap. The CDR3 bases are TGCGCCAGCAGCTCTCCCACAGATACGCAGTATTTT. Encoded protein: CASSSPTDTQYF.

The chain joins TRBV7-9 to TRBJ1-4; no clear D gene. CDR1 and CDR2 from the germline V gene are SEHNR and FQNEAQ (reference sequence). This CDR3 region has 14 residues. The ends were cut back, 6 bases at V and 0 bases at J, with 8 bases in the middle. In DNA form, the CDR3 reads TGTGCCAGCAGATACGGGACAACTAATGAAAAACTGTTTTTT. This encodes CASRYGTTNEKLFF.

This clonotype was found a few times. J is TRBJ2-3 and V is TRBV7-2, with 12 bases matching TRBD2. J was trimmed by 5 bases and V by 4 bases; bases with no gene match: 1. Germline V lookup: CDR1 SGHTA, CDR2 FQGNSA. CDR3 size: 14 residues. CDR3: CASSWGLAGDTQYF. CDR3 bases: TGTGCCAGCAGCTGGGGACTAGCGGGAGATACGCAGTATTTT. Drawing the rest from reference TRBV7-2 and TRBJ2-3, the complete variable domain is GAGVSQSPSNKVTEKGKDVELRCDPISGHTALYWYRQSLGQGLEFLIYFQGNSAPDKSGLPSDRFSAERTGGSVSTLTIQRTQQEDSAVYLCASSWGLAGDTQYFGPGTRLTVL.

J is TRBJ2-3 and V is TRBV20-1; the match to TRBD1 covers 9 bases. The CDR3 runs 14 residues. J was trimmed by 4 bases and V by 4 bases; bases with no gene match: 6. Germline values: CDR1 DFQATT, CDR2 SNEGSKA (reference sequence). CDR3 sequence reads: CSATGTGRPDTQYF. The DNA for the CDR3 is TGCAGTGCTACCGGGACAGGGAGGCCAGATACGCAGTATTTT.

This chain uses TRBV29-1 with TRBJ2-1; tentatively, D is TRBD2 (5 bases). CDR1 is SQVTM, CDR2 ANQGSEA, per germline. CDR3 length equals 16 residues. Trimming took off 3 bases at V and 7 bases at J, with 22 bases between the two ends. The CDR3 protein is CSVDETAVGRDNEQFF. In DNA form, the CDR3 reads TGCAGCGTTGACGAAACAGCGGTGGGCCGGGATAATGAGCAGTTCTTC.

This clonotype was detected only a few times. The chain employs TRBV19 and TRBJ2-2, with TRBD1 matching over 10 bases. V gave up 3 bases and J gave up 4 bases; unmatched junction bases: 11. The CDR3 is made up of 18 amino acids. Looked up from germline, CDR1 is LNHDA and CDR2 is SQIVND (reference sequence). CDR3 nucleotides: TGTGCCAGTAGTATGGGGGCCGACAGGGGGCGGATCACCGGGGAGCTGTTTTTT. It is translated as CASSMGADRGRITGELFF.

CDR3 nucleotide sequence: TGCAGTGCTAGAGACGGGAGGGGATTGGACAGGGCCACTACTGAAGCTTTCTTT. Translating gives CSARDGRGLDRATTEAFF. The genes are TRBV20-1 and TRBJ1-1, with 8 bases matching TRBD1. The junction had 17 bases not matched to a gene; V was cut back by 0 bases and J by 5 bases. The CDR3 totals 18 residues. Germline V gene sequence: CDR1 DFQATT, CDR2 SNEGSKA (reference sequence).

The rearrangement joins TRBV5-5 to TRBJ2-1; 11 positions match TRBD2. The CDR3 length is 18 residues. From germline, CDR1 is SGHKS and CDR2 YYEKEE (reference sequence). Trimming took 2 bases from V and 5 from J; bases not matched to a gene: 12. This CDR3 is CASSLLLAGGPRNNEQFF. CDR3 in DNA: TGTGCCAGCAGCTTATTGCTAGCGGGAGGCCCACGGAACAATGAGCAGTTCTTC. Supplemented by reference TRBV5-5 and TRBJ2-1, the full variable domain reads DAGVTQSPTHLIKTRGQQVTLRCSPISGHKSVSWYQQVLGQGPQFIFQYYEKEERGRGNFPDRFSARQFPNYSSELNVNALLLGDSALYLCASSLLLAGGPRNNEQFFGPGTRLTVL.

At least ten counts were recorded for this clonotype. This chain connects TRBV12-3 or TRBV12-4 to TRBJ1-2; no definite D call. Trimming shortened V by 6 bases and J by 2 bases, and 10 bases separated the two germline ends. The length of the CDR3 is 13 residues. The CDR3 sequence: CASRRTANYGYTF. CDR3 in DNA: TGTGCCAGCAGGCGGACGGCCAACTATGGCTACACCTTC.

This clonotype was seen a handful of times. This may stem from a read error, because a much larger clone lies one nucleotide away. The V gene is TRBV6-6, the J gene TRBJ2-3; the match to TRBD2 covers 7 bases. Germline V gene sequence: CDR1 MNHNY, CDR2 SVGAGI (reference sequence). This CDR3 contains 12 residues. Trimming cost V 10 bases and J 5 bases; bases outside gene matches: 6. CDR3: CATAGDIDTQYF. CDR3 sequence (DNA): TGTGCCACGGCGGGAGATATAGATACGCAGTATTTT.

V usage is TRBV28 and J usage is TRBJ2-5, with D tentatively TRBD1 or TRBD2 (6 bases each). Germline assignment: CDR1 MDHEN and CDR2 SYDVKM. Trimming left V 1 base short and J 1 base short, with 10 bases between. This CDR3 is built from 15 residues. CDR3 in amino acids: CASSLFGGPQETQYF. CDR3 DNA sequence: TGTGCCAGCAGTTTATTTGGGGGGCCCCAAGAGACCCAGTACTTC.

The CDR3 nucleotides are TGTGCCAGCAGCCAAGATTATGGAGGGGACACCGGCTACACCTTC. Protein sequence: CASSQDYGGDTGYTF. The chain recombines TRBV4-2 with TRBJ1-2, with D possibly matching TRBD1 (6 bases). V dropped 0 bases and J dropped 8 bases, with 16 bases sitting between them. The CDR3 extends over 15 amino acids. Germline V gene sequence: CDR1 LGHNA, CDR2 YNFKEQ.